The clone carrying this T cell receptor (beta chain) was found a few times. The data derive from a study of beta chain features in type 1 diabetes. V dropped 4 bases and J dropped 5; count of bases not matched to a gene: 14. This CDR3 is 17 amino acids long. CDR1 is SGHDT, CDR2 YYEEEE, per germline. Sequencing targeted expressed TCRB transcripts, as all isolated RNA had been reverse transcribed. The protocol was immunoSEQ multiplex PCR, while the TCRdb copy is restricted to in-frame clones and leaves out a portion. Among about 260,000 clones, around 65% were seen once, and the ten largest hold 0.053%.

The chain is built from TRBV5-6 and TRBJ2-5; 10 positions agree with TRBD1. Sequencing was done on a sample of naive CD4+ T cells from blood. The sequence was collected from a man younger than 40 in good health. The CDR3 loop reads CASSARGTGVRSETQYF. The CDR3 coding sequence is TGTGCCAGCAGCGCTCGTGGGACAGGGGTACGCTCGGAGACCCAGTACTTC.